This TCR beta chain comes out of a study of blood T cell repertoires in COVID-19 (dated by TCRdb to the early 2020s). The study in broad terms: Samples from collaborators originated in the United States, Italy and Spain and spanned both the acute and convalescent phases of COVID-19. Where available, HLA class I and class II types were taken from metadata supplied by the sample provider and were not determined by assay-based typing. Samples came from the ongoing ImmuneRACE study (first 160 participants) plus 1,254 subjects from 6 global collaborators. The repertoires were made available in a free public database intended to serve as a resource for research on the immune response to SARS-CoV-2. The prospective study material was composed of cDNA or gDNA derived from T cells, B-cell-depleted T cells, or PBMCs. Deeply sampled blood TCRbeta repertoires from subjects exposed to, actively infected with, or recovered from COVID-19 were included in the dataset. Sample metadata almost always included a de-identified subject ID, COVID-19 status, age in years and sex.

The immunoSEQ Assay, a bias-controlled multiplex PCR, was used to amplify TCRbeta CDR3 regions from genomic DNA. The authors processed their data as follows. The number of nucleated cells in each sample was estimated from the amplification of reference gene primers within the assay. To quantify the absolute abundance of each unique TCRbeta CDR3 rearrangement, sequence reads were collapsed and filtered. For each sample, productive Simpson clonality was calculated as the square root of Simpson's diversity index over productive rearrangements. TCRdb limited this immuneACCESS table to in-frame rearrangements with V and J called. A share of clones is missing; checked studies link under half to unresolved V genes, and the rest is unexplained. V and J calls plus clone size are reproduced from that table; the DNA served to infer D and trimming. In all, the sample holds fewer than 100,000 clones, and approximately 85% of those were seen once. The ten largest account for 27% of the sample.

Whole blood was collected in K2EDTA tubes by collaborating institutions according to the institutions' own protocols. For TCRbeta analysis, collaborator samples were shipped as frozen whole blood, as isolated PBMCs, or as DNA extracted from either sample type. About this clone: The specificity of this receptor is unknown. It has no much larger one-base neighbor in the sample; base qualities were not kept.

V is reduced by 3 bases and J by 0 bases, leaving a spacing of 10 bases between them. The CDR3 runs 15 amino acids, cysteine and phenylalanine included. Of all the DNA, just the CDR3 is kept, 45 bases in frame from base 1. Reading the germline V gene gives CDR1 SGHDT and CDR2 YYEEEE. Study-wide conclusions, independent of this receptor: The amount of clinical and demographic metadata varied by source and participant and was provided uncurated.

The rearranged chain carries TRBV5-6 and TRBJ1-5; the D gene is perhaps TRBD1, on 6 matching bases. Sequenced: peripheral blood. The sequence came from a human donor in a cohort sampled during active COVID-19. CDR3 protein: CASSSGQYSNQPQHF. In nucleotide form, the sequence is TGTGCCAGCAGCTCTGGACAGTATAGCAATCAGCCCCAGCATTTT.